The 5 T cell receptor beta chains in this list originate from one sample, sequenced in a study of long-term antiretroviral therapy in people with HIV. Sequencing relied on immunoSEQ assay v3.0, run at survey level. Generated by immunoSEQ multiplex PCR, the TCRdb table keeps only in-frame clones and is missing some. This repertoire shows tens of thousands of clones, more than 75% found once; its top ten account for 7% to 10%. Material: unsorted PBMCs, obtained roughly 4.9 years after starting antiretroviral therapy. These receptors were collected from a man aged 35 to 55 with HIV.

This CDR3 is CASSDRQGGEQYF. The CDR3 nucleotides are TGTGCCAGCAGTGACCGACAGGGAGGCGAGCAGTACTTC. The gene calls are TRBV6-5 and TRBJ2-7; the D gene is possibly TRBD1 (7 bases). This CDR3 has 13 residues. The germline CDR1 and CDR2 sequences are MNHEY and SVGAGI. V lost 5 bases and J lost 6, with 14 bases in between.

The genes are TRBV10-3 and TRBJ1-2; TRBD1 matches 12 bases. Germline V gene sequence: CDR1 ENHRY, CDR2 SYGVKD. CDR3 size: 18 residues. After removal of 10 bases from V and 3 bases from J, the junction contained 18 bases not matched to a gene. The chain's CDR3 is CATDPGGTGGSRYYGYTF. Here the CDR3 DNA reads TGTGCCACCGACCCGGGGGGGACAGGGGGCAGTAGGTACTATGGCTACACCTTC.

The chain carries TRBV7-8 and TRBJ2-1, with no clear D. The V end lost 5 bases, the J end lost 5 bases, and 10 bases lay between the germline ends. Per the germline V gene, CDR1 is SGHVS and CDR2 is FQNEAQ. This CDR3 has 13 amino acids. The CDR3 sequence: CASSPERNNEQFF. CDR3 DNA sequence: TGTGCCAGCAGCCCAGAAAGAAACAATGAGCAGTTCTTC.

The chain is built from TRBV19 and TRBJ2-7, with 7 bases that match TRBD1. The germline gives CDR1 LNHDA, CDR2 SQIVND (reference sequence). This CDR3 spans 14 amino acids. The ends lost 6 bases at V and 3 bases at J; junction bases unmatched: 8. The CDR3 region has the DNA TGTGCCAGTAGCCCCCGGTCAGGGGGCTACGAGCAGTACTTC. This gives the protein CASSPRSGGYEQYF.

The gene calls are TRBV14 and TRBJ1-1; TRBD1 might be the D (5 bases). Germline V gives CDR1 SGHDN, CDR2 FVKESK. This CDR3 has 15 amino acids. Trimming took 5 bases from V and 10 from J, leaving 23 bases between them. CDR3 amino acids: CASSVTSLGGPRAFF. The CDR3 DNA follows: TGTGCCAGCAGCGTCACATCTCTTGGGGGACCTCGAGCTTTCTTT.